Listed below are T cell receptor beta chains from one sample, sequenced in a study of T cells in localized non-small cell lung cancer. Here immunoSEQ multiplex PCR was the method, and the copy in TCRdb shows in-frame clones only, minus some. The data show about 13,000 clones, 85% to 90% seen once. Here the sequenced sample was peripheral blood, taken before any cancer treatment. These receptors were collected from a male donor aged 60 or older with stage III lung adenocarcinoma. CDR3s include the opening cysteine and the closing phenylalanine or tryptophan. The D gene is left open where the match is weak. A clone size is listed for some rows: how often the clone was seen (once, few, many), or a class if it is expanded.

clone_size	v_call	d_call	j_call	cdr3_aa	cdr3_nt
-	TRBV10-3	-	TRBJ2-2	CAISEVAGNTGELFF	TGTGCCATCAGTGAGGTGGCGGGGAACACCGGGGAGCTGTTTTTT
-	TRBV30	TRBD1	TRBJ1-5	CAWNLGQHNQPQHF	TGTGCCTGGAATTTGGGACAGCACAATCAGCCCCAGCATTTT
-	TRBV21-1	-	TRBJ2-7	CASSDREKKEQYF	TGTGCCAGCAGCGACCGGGAGAAGAAGGAGCAGTACTTC
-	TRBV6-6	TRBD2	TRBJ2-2	CASSPGGGGRPGELFF	TGTGCCAGCAGCCCCGGGGGGGGAGGAAGGCCCGGGGAGCTGTTTTTT
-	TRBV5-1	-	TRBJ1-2	CASSLGAQGRRGHYGYTF	TGCGCCAGCAGCTTGGGGGCACAGGGACGACGAGGGCACTATGGCTACACCTTC
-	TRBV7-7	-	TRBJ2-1	CASSLGEQGREQFF	TGTGCTAGCAGCTTAGGCGAGCAAGGACGTGAGCAGTTCTTC
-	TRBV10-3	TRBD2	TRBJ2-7	CAIRGGEKGSYEQYF	TGTGCCATCAGGGGGGGGGAAAAGGGCTCCTACGAGCAGTACTTC
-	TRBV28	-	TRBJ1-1	CASSPGTTLNTEAFF	TGTGCCAGCAGCCCCGGGACCACTCTTAACACTGAAGCTTTCTTT
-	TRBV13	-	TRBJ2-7	CASPPHRVEQYF	TGTGCCAGCCCGCCCCACAGGGTCGAGCAGTACTTC
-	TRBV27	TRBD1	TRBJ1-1	CASSRFRTGVNTEAFF	TGTGCCAGCAGTCGATTTAGGACAGGGGTGAACACTGAAGCTTTCTTT
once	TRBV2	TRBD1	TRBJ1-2	CASRLTGQGYGYTF	TGTGCCAGCAGACTTACGGGACAGGGTTATGGCTACACCTTC
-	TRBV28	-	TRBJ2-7	CASSFFPDSSYEQYF	TGTGCCAGCAGTTTTTTTCCGGATTCCTCCTACGAGCAGTACTTC
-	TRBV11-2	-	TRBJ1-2	CASSADINYGYTF	TGTGCCAGCAGCGCGGACATTAACTATGGCTACACCTTC
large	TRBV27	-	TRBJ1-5	CASSLWLGDNQPQHF	TGTGCCAGCAGTTTATGGTTAGGGGACAATCAGCCCCAGCATTTT
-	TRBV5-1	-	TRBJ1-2	CASSLGRGSNYGYTF	TGCGCCAGCAGCTTGGGTCGGGGCAGTAACTATGGCTACACCTTC
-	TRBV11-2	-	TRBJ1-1	CASSPNTGAQAIEAFF	TGTGCCAGCAGCCCCAACACGGGGGCGCAGGCTATTGAAGCTTTCTTT
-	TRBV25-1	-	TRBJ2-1	CASSTPGVNEQFF	TGTGCCAGCAGTACGCCGGGGGTGAATGAGCAGTTCTTC
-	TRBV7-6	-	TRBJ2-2	CASSLEGGSNTGELFF	TGTGCCAGCAGCTTAGAGGGGGGATCGAACACCGGGGAGCTGTTTTTT
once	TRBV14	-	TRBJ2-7	CASSRVGYEQYF	TGTGCCAGCAGCCGCGTTGGGTACGAGCAGTACTTC
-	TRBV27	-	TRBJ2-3	CASGRQNTDTQYF	TGTGCCAGCGGGCGACAGAACACAGATACGCAGTATTTT
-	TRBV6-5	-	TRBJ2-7	CASSVRADSYEQYF	TGTGCCAGCAGTGTTCGGGCGGACAGCTACGAGCAGTACTTC
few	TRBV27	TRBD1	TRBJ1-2	CASSLHDRGGYGYTF	TGTGCCAGCAGTTTACACGACAGGGGGGGCTATGGCTACACCTTC
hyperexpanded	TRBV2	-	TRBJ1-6	CASRAISSYNSPLHF	TGTGCCAGCCGGGCGATTAGCTCCTATAATTCACCCCTCCACTTT
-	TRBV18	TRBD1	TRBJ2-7	CASSGQGGRDEQYF	TGTGCCAGCTCCGGACAGGGGGGACGGGACGAGCAGTACTTC